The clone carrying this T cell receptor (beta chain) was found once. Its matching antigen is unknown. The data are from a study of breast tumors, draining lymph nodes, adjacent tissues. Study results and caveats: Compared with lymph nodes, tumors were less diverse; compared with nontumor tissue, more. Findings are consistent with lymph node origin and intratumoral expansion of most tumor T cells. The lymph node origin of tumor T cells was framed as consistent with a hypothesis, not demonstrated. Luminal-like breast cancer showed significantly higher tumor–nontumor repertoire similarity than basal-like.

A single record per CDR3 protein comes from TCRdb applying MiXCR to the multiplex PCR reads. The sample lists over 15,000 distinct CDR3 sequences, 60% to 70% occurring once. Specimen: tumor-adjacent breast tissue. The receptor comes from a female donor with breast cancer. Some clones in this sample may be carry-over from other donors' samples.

The chain's CDR3 is CASSAGLTPGEQYF. CDR3 nucleotides: TGTGCCAGCAGCGCCGGACTCACTCCGGGAGAGCAGTACTTC. V gene TRBV9 combines with J gene TRBJ2-7, with D possibly matching TRBD2 (5 bases). Trimming cost V 3 bases and J 7 bases, with 17 bases left between them. There are 14 residues in the CDR3. Germline V gene data show CDR1 as SGDLS and CDR2 as YYNGEE.